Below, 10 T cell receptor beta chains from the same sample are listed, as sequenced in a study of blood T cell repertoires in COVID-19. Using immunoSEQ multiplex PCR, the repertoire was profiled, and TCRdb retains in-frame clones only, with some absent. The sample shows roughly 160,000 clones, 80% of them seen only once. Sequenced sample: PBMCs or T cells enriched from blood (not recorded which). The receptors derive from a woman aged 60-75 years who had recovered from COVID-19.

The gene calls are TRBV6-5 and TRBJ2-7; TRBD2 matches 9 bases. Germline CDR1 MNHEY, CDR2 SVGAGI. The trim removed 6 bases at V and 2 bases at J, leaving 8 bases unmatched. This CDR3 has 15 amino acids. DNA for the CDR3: TGTGCCAGCAGGCGAAGTAGCGGGGGCCCCTACGAGCAGTACTTC. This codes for CASRRSSGGPYEQYF.

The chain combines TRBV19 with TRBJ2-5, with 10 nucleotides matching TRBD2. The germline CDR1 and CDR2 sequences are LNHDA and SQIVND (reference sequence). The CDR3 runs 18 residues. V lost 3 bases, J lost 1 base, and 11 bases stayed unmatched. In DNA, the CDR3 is TGTGCCAGTAGTATCTCCAGCGGGGGGGAAGCCTTCCAAGAGACCCAGTACTTC. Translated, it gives CASSISSGGEAFQETQYF.

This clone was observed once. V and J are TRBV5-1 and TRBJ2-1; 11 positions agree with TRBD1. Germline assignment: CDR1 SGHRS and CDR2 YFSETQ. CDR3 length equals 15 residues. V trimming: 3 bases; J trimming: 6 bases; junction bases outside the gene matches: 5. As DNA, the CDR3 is TGCGCCAGCAGCTCCCCCGGGACAGGGGGCAATGAGCAGTTCTTC. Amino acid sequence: CASSSPGTGGNEQFF.

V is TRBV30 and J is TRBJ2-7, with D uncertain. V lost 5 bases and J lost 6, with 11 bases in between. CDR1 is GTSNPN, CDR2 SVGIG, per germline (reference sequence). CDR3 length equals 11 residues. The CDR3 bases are TGTGCCTGGGGCGAAAGGAGCGAGCAGTACTTC. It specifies CAWGERSEQYF. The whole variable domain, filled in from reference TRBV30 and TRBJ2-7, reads SQTIHQWPATLVQPVGSPLSLECTVEGTSNPNLYWYRQAAGRGLQLLFYSVGIGQISSEVPQNLSASRPQDRQFILSSKKLLLSDSGFYLCAWGERSEQYFGPGTRLTVT.

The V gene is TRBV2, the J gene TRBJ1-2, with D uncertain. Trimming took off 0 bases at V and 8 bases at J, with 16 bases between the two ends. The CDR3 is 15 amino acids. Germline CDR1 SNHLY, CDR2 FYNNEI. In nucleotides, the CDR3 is TGTGCCAGCAGTGAAGCAGTCGCCGGCGGGTTCGGCTACACCTTC. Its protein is CASSEAVAGGFGYTF.

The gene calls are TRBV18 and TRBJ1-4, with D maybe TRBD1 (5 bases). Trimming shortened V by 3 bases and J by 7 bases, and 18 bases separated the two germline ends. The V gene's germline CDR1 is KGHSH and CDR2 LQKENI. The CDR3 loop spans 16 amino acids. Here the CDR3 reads CASSPPSAGQGEKLFF. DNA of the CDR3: TGTGCCAGCTCACCCCCTTCTGCGGGGCAGGGTGAAAAACTGTTTTTT.

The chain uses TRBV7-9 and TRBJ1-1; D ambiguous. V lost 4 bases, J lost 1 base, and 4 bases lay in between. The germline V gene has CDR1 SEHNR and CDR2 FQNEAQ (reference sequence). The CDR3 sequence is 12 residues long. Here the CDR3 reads CASSSENTEAFF. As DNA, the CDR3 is TGTGCCAGCAGCTCAGAGAACACTGAAGCTTTCTTT.

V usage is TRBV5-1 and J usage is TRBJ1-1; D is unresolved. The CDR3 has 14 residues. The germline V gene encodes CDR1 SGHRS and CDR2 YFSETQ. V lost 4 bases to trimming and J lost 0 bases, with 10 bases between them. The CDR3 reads CASSPLTVNTEAFF. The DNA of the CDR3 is TGCGCCAGCAGCCCCCTTACTGTGAACACTGAAGCTTTCTTT.

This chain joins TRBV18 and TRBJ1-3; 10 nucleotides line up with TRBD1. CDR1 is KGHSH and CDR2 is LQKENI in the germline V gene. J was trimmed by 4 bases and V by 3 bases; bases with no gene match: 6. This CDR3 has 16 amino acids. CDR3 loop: CASSPEDRGPGNTIYF. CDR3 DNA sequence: TGTGCCAGCTCACCCGAAGACAGGGGGCCAGGAAACACCATATATTTT.

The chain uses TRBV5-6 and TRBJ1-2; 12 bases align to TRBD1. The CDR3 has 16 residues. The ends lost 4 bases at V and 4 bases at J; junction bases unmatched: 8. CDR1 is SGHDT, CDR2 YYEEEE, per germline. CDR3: CASSLGQGALGYGYTF. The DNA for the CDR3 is TGTGCCAGCAGCCTGGGACAGGGGGCGCTCGGCTATGGCTACACCTTC.